This TCR beta chain derives from a study of metastatic and nonmetastatic thyroid tumors. Study at large: For malignant and benign thyroid patients, tumor or nodule tissue and blood were the sources whose repertoires were compared.

CDR1 and CDR2 (germline): MDHEN, SYDVKM. Trimming shortened V by 6 bases and J by 4 bases, and 13 bases separated the two germline ends. This CDR3 comprises 13 residues. This clone occurred a few times. Its antigen is unknown. In the authors' workflow: To classify distant metastasis in papillary thyroid cancer, a model was built from CDR3 differences across clinicopathological groups. TCRdb re-clonotyped the PCR reads through MiXCR. These V and J calls originate from TCRdb's pipeline instead of the authors' own analysis. The table includes 20,000 to 30,000 clones, around 25% detected once. Study results and limitations: The reported finding was significantly higher TCR beta diversity in malignant thyroid tumors relative to benign nodules, in blood and tumor.

Before thyroid surgery, none of the patients had received any treatment. Input material: blood. The sequence was obtained from a female donor with papillary thyroid cancer or a benign thyroid nodule (not recorded which). Some clones in this sample may be carry-over from other donors' samples. The chain combines TRBV28 with TRBJ2-7, with D perhaps matching TRBD2 (6 bases). CDR3 sequence: CASRDYREYEQYF. Here the CDR3 DNA reads TGTGCCAGCAGGGACTATCGGGAGTACGAGCAGTACTTC.